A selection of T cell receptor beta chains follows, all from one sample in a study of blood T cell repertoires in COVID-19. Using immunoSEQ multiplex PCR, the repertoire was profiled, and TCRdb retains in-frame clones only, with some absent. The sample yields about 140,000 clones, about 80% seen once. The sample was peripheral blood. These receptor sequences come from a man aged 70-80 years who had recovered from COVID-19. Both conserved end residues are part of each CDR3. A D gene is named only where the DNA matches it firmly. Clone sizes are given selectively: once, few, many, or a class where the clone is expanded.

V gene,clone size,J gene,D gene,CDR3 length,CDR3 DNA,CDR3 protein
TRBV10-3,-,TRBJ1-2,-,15,TGTGCCATCAGTGAGTCCGACTCGAGACAGGACGGGAACACCTTC,CAISESDSRQDGNTF
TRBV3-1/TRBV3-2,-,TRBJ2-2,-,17,TGTGCCAGCAGCCAAGATCGTGCTAGCAGGAACACCGGGGAGCTGTTTTTT,CASSQDRASRNTGELFF
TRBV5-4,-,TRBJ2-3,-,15,TGTGCCAGCAGCTTGGACAGGATCGGCCCAGATACGCAGTATTTT,CASSLDRIGPDTQYF
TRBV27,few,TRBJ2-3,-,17,TGTGCCAGCAGTTTGGAGCGGCTAGGCACTAGCACAGATACGCAGTATTTT,CASSLERLGTSTDTQYF
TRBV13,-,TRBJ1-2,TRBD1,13,TGTGCCAGCAGCTTAAGACAGGGCCTTGGCTACACCTTC,CASSLRQGLGYTF
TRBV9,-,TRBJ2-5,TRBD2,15,TGTGCCAGCAGCGTATTAGCGGGAGCGGGGGAGACCCAGTACTTC,CASSVLAGAGETQYF
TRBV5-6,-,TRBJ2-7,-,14,TGTGCCAGCAGCTTTACACGCCTTACCTACGAGCAGTACTTC,CASSFTRLTYEQYF
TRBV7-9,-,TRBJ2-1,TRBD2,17,TGTGCCAGCAGCTTCTTGACTAGCGGGAGGAGAGGTAATGAGCAGTTCTTC,CASSFLTSGRRGNEQFF
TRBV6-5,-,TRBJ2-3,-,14,TGTGCCAGCAGTACTCAGGGGCAGGCGGATACGCAGTATTTT,CASSTQGQADTQYF
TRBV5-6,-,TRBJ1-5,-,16,TGTGCCAGCAGCTTGTTCGGTTCAGGGTACAATCAGCCCCAGCATTTT,CASSLFGSGYNQPQHF
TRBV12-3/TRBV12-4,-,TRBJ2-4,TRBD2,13,TGTGCCAGCTCCCCTGGCGGGAGTAACATTCAGTACTTC,CASSPGGSNIQYF
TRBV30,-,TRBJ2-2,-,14,TGTGCCTGGAGCTGGGGGACTAACACCGGGGAGCTGTTTTTT,CAWSWGTNTGELFF
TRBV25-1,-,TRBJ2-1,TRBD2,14,TGTGCCAGCAGTCCGGGAGGGCGGCGGAATGAGCAGTTCTTC,CASSPGGRRNEQFF
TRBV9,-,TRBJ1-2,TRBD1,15,TGTGCCAGCAGCGTAGTCGGACAGGGGGACTATGGCTACACCTTC,CASSVVGQGDYGYTF
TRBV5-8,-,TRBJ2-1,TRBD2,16,TGTGCCAGCAGCCCCGGGACTAGCGGGCCATACAATGAGCAGTTCTTC,CASSPGTSGPYNEQFF
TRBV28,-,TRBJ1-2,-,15,TGTGCCAGCAGTCAGGGAGGGGGAGCTAACTATGGCTACACCTTC,CASSQGGGANYGYTF
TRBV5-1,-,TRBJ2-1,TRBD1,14,TGCGCCAGCAGCTTGGTCCAGGGGGACAATGAGCAGTTCTTC,CASSLVQGDNEQFF
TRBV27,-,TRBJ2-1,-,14,TGTGCCAGCAGTCTGTGGCCTTCCTACAATGAGCAGTTCTTC,CASSLWPSYNEQFF
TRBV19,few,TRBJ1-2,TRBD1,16,TGTGCCAGTAGTAAAGACAGGGCCGGAGCCGCCTATGGCTACACCTTC,CASSKDRAGAAYGYTF
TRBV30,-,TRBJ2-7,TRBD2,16,TGTGCCTGGAGAGGGACTAGCGCTTACTCGTCCTACGAGCAGTACTTC,CAWRGTSAYSSYEQYF
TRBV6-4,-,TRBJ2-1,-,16,TGTGCCAGCAGCAAAATTAGCGTGGGCTCCTACAATGAGCAGTTCTTC,CASSKISVGSYNEQFF
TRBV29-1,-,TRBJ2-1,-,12,TGCAGCGTCCGGACTCCCTACAATGAGCAGTTCTTC,CSVRTPYNEQFF
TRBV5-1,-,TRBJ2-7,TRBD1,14,TGCGCCAGCAGCTTGGGACAGGGGGGCTACGAGCAGTACTTC,CASSLGQGGYEQYF
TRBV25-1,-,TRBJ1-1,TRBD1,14,TGTGCCAGCAATCACAGGGGCCCCAACACTGAAGCTTTCTTT,CASNHRGPNTEAFF
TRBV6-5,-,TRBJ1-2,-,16,TGTGCCAGCAGTTACTCGTCGAGGGTAGGTAACTATGGCTACACCTTC,CASSYSSRVGNYGYTF
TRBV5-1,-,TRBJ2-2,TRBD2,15,TGCGCCAGCAGCTTGGATGGGAGGGCCCCCGGGGAGCTGTTTTTT,CASSLDGRAPGELFF
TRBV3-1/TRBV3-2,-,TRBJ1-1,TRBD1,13,TGTGCCAGCAGCCGACAGGGCCCCGCTGAAGCTTTCTTT,CASSRQGPAEAFF
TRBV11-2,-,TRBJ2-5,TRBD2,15,TGTGCCAGCAGTTCACTAGCGGGAGGCAGAGGGACCCAGTACTTC,CASSSLAGGRGTQYF
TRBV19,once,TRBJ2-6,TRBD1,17,TGTGCCAGTAGCCCGGGACAGGGGAACTCTGGGGCCAACGTCCTGACTTTC,CASSPGQGNSGANVLTF
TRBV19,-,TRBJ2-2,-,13,TGTGCCAGTAGTATTCGAGAGACCGGGGAGCTGTTTTTT,CASSIRETGELFF
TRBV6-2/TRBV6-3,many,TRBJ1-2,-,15,TGTGCCAGCAGCCCAATCGCAGGGTTAACAGGCGGCTACACCTTC,CASSPIAGLTGGYTF
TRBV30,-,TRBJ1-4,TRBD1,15,TGTGCCTGGAGTACTAGGACAGGGAGGAGAGAAAAACTGTTTTTT,CAWSTRTGRREKLFF
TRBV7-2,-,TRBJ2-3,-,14,TGTGCCAGCAGCTTGGGCGACGGCACAGATACGCAGTATTTT,CASSLGDGTDTQYF
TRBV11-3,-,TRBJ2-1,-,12,TGTGCCAGCAGCTTCATGTCAAATGAGCAGTTCTTC,CASSFMSNEQFF
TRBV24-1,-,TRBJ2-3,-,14,TGTGCCACCAGTGATTCTTCTAGCACAGATACGCAGTATTTT,CATSDSSSTDTQYF
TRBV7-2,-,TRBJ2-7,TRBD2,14,TGTGCCAGCAGCTCTAGCGGGAGCTCCTACGAGCAGTACTTC,CASSSSGSSYEQYF